The rows below give T cell receptor beta chains drawn from one sample of a study of beta chain features in type 1 diabetes. Assay: immunoSEQ multiplex PCR; the TCRdb copy retains only in-frame clones and omits some. The table lists 330,000 or so clones, 13% to 15% of them singletons. The sequenced sample was central memory CD4+ T cells from blood. The receptors originated from a young man in good health. Both conserved end residues are part of each CDR3. Each record gives: clone size, J gene, V gene, D gene, CDR3 protein, CDR3 DNA. D genes are given only for firm matches. Where a row states a size, it is once, few, many or the class of an expanded clone; other rows omit it.

>NA|TRBJ2-5|TRBV5-4|TRBD2
CASSLPGTSGRAVKYF
TGTGCCAGCAGCTTACCCGGGACTAGCGGGAGGGCCGTCAAGTACTTC
>few|TRBJ1-3|TRBV5-1|NA
CASSDRMSGNTIYF
TGCGCCAGCAGCGACAGAATGTCTGGAAACACCATATATTTT
>few|TRBJ1-1|TRBV11-2|NA
CASSLPGIGTEAFF
TGTGCCAGCAGCTTACCGGGAATAGGAACTGAAGCTTTCTTT
>few|TRBJ1-1|TRBV5-1|NA
CASSLETGKNTEAFF
TGCGCCAGCAGCCTGGAAACAGGGAAGAACACTGAAGCTTTCTTT
>few|TRBJ1-3|TRBV25-1|NA
CASSEWGGASGNTIYF
TGTGCCAGCAGTGAATGGGGGGGGGCTTCAGGAAACACCATATATTTT
>many|TRBJ2-3|TRBV5-1|NA
CASSLAATSTTDTQYF
TGCGCCAGCAGCTTGGCCGCGACGTCGACCACAGATACGCAGTATTTT
>many|TRBJ2-5|TRBV10-3|NA
CAISGDRGYQETQYF
TGTGCCATCAGTGGAGATAGAGGGTACCAAGAGACCCAGTACTTC
>NA|TRBJ1-3|TRBV7-9|NA
CASSQDGHPGNTIYF
TGCGCCAGCAGCCAAGACGGACACCCTGGAAACACCATATATTTT
>many|TRBJ2-4|TRBV28|TRBD1
CASSPRTGGAIKNIQYF
TGTGCCAGCAGTCCCAGGACAGGGGGCGCGATCAAAAACATTCAGTACTTC
>few|TRBJ2-5|TRBV27|NA
CASRPTGQETQYF
TGTGCCAGTCGCCCGACAGGTCAAGAGACCCAGTACTTC
>NA|TRBJ1-1|TRBV5-6|NA
CASRPPGDTEAFF
TGTGCCAGCAGACCCCCCGGCGACACTGAAGCTTTCTTT
>few|TRBJ2-5|TRBV18|NA
CASSPLGQETQYF
TGTGCCAGCTCACCACTGGGGCAAGAGACCCAGTACTTC
>many|TRBJ2-1|TRBV6-6|NA
CASSSNREQFF
TGTGCCAGCAGTTCAAACAGGGAGCAGTTCTTC
>few|TRBJ2-5|TRBV30|TRBD2
CASGGAGVSRETQYF
TGTGCCTCCGGGGGGGCGGGTGTTAGTAGGGAGACCCAGTACTTC
>many|TRBJ2-7|TRBV10-2|NA
CASSPVTGINEQYF
TGCGCCAGCAGCCCGGTCACAGGGATCAACGAGCAGTACTTC
>NA|TRBJ2-3|TRBV28|TRBD1
CASREPGQGSDTQYF
TGTGCCAGCAGGGAACCGGGACAGGGATCAGATACGCAGTATTTT
>few|TRBJ1-5|TRBV5-1|TRBD1
CASSRDSSINQPQHF
TGCGCCAGCAGCCGGGACAGCTCTATCAATCAGCCCCAGCATTTT
>few|TRBJ2-1|TRBV11-2|NA
CASSLWEDEQFF
TGTGCCAGCAGCTTGTGGGAAGATGAGCAGTTCTTC
>NA|TRBJ1-2|TRBV5-6|NA
CASSLIQDPGGYTF
TGTGCCAGCAGCTTGATTCAGGACCCAGGGGGCTACACCTTC
>NA|TRBJ1-1|TRBV7-2|NA
CASSRGEYTEAFF
TGTGCCAGCAGCCGCGGGGAATACACTGAAGCTTTCTTT
>few|TRBJ1-5|TRBV4-1|TRBD1
CASSRGTAINQPQHF
TGCGCCAGCAGCCGAGGGACAGCGATCAATCAGCCCCAGCATTTT
>NA|TRBJ2-5|TRBV7-2|NA
CASSRRGVMETQYF
TGTGCCAGCAGCCGAAGAGGGGTTATGGAGACCCAGTACTTC
>NA|TRBJ1-2|TRBV29-1|TRBD1
CSVSFGQVGAGYTF
TGCAGCGTTAGTTTCGGACAGGTGGGGGCTGGCTACACCTTC
>NA|TRBJ2-7|TRBV5-4|NA
CASSLDDGYEQYF
TGTGCCAGCAGCTTGGACGACGGATACGAGCAGTACTTC
>NA|TRBJ2-3|TRBV4-1|TRBD2
CASSQEVRGLSTDTQYF
TGCGCCAGCAGCCAAGAGGTGCGGGGGTTGAGCACAGATACGCAGTATTTT
>NA|TRBJ2-1|TRBV5-1|TRBD1
CASSSLQTTGHPDNEQFF
TGCGCCAGCAGCTCTCTACAAACGACAGGGCACCCCGACAATGAGCAGTTCTTC
>few|TRBJ2-3|TRBV25-1|TRBD2
CASTLAGGSTDTQYF
TGTGCCAGCACCTTAGCGGGGGGCAGCACAGATACGCAGTATTTT
>NA|TRBJ2-3|TRBV5-1|NA
CASSSRVPADTQYF
TGCGCCAGCAGCTCCAGGGTTCCGGCAGATACGCAGTATTTT
>many|TRBJ2-3|TRBV5-1|NA
CASSRDHSTDTQYF
TGCGCCAGCAGCCGGGACCACTCCACAGATACGCAGTATTTT
>many|TRBJ1-2|TRBV30|NA
CARDSTNYGYTF
TGTGCCAGAGACAGTACCAACTATGGCTACACCTTC
>few|TRBJ1-6|TRBV6-5|NA
CASSSAERARALHF
TGTGCCAGCAGTTCGGCAGAGCGGGCTAGGGCCCTCCACTTT
>NA|TRBJ2-3|TRBV7-9|NA
CASSFGLSTDTQYF
TGTGCCAGCAGCTTCGGGCTTAGCACAGATACGCAGTATTTT
>NA|TRBJ1-2|TRBV27|TRBD1
CASSYGTGKYGYTF
TGTGCCAGCAGTTACGGGACAGGAAAATATGGCTACACCTTC
>many|TRBJ1-2|TRBV7-9|NA
CASSLGRRGYTF
TGTGCCAGCAGCTTAGGGAGGAGGGGCTACACCTTC
>NA|TRBJ1-1|TRBV9|NA
CASSVEGTEAFF
TGTGCCAGCAGCGTAGAAGGTACTGAAGCTTTCTTT
>few|TRBJ2-3|TRBV5-1|TRBD1
CASSPGQGKGADTQYF
TGCGCCAGCAGCCCTGGACAGGGTAAGGGGGCAGATACGCAGTATTTT
>NA|TRBJ2-5|TRBV6-1|NA
CASSDRGTGRRSETQYF
TGTGCCAGCAGTGATCGGGGGACGGGCCGAAGGTCGGAGACCCAGTACTTC
>NA|TRBJ2-2|TRBV7-8|NA
CASSLSGELFF
TGTGCCAGCAGCTTATCCGGGGAGCTGTTTTTT
>NA|TRBJ2-5|TRBV14|NA
CASSQVGPQETQYF
TGTGCCAGCAGCCAAGTAGGGCCCCAAGAGACCCAGTACTTC
>NA|TRBJ2-7|TRBV6-5|NA
CASSYSGRLNSYEQYF
TGTGCCAGCAGTTACTCGGGACGGCTGAATTCCTACGAGCAGTACTTC
>NA|TRBJ2-1|TRBV14|NA
CASSSEAGVPNEQFF
TGTGCCAGCAGCTCCGAGGCGGGCGTACCCAATGAGCAGTTCTTC
>few|TRBJ2-5|TRBV5-1|NA
CASAYRGGETQYF
TGCGCCAGCGCTTACAGGGGGGGAGAGACCCAGTACTTC
>NA|TRBJ2-5|TRBV5-1|TRBD1
CASGPQGPRETQYF
TGCGCCAGCGGACCACAGGGGCCCCGAGAGACCCAGTACTTC
>few|TRBJ2-5|TRBV5-1|TRBD2
CASSPTSAQETQYF
TGCGCCAGCAGCCCGACTAGCGCTCAAGAGACCCAGTACTTC
>NA|TRBJ2-4|TRBV11-2|NA
CASSQPGTKENIQYF
TGTGCCAGCAGTCAGCCCGGGACGAAGGAGAACATTCAGTACTTC
>NA|TRBJ1-3|TRBV19|NA
CASSMGVNTIYF
TGTGCCAGTAGTATGGGTGTAAACACCATATATTTT
>NA|TRBJ2-4|TRBV6-5|NA
CASSSSGDIQYF
TGTGCCAGCAGTTCCTCGGGGGACATTCAGTACTTC
>NA|TRBJ2-3|TRBV5-1|TRBD2
CASSLWGSRVGLADTDTQYF
TGCGCCAGCAGCTTGTGGGGTTCGAGGGTTGGGCTAGCGGACACAGATACGCAGTATTTT
>few|TRBJ1-4|TRBV6-1|TRBD1
CASTWDRENEKLFF
TGTGCCAGCACCTGGGACAGGGAAAATGAAAAACTGTTTTTT
>few|TRBJ1-2|TRBV30|NA
CAWRENNPYGYTF
TGTGCCTGGAGGGAGAACAACCCCTATGGCTACACCTTC